This TCR beta chain was profiled in a study of T cell responses to AZD1222 COVID-19 vaccine. V dropped 6 bases and J dropped 2; count of bases not matched to a gene: 18. Germline-derived CDR1 and CDR2 are SQVTM and ANQGSEA. There are 17 residues in the CDR3. Produced via immunoSEQ multiplex PCR; TCRdb's table is partial and in-frame only. Here the sample spans some 140,000 clones, over 85% being singletons. The rearrangement joins TRBV29-1 to TRBJ1-1, with 7 bases aligning to TRBD1. The sequenced sample was peripheral blood, obtained on day 0 of AZD1222 vaccination. This clonotype originated in an adult in good health. DNA of the CDR3: TGCAGCGTCGTTGGCACGACAGGGTCTGGGCGAAACACTGAAGCTTTCTTT. Translated: CSVVGTTGSGRNTEAFF. Full variable domain (remainder filled in from reference TRBV29-1 and TRBJ1-1): SAVISQKPSRDICQRGTSLTIQCQVDSQVTMMFWYRQQPGQSLTLIATANQGSEATYESGFVIDKFPISRPNLTFSTLTVSNMSPEDSSIYLCSVVGTTGSGRNTEAFFGQGTRLTVV.